There are a few counts of the clone carrying this TCR beta chain. The record originates from a study of T cells in Graves' hyperthyroidism and ophthalmopathy. The germline V gene encodes CDR1 ENHRY and CDR2 SYGVKD. V lost 4 bases and J 3 bases, leaving 9 bases between the germline ends. The CDR3 extends over 13 amino acids. Uncontrolled infection, other autoimmune disease, pregnancy and lactation each barred patients from inclusion. The CDR3 regions of TCR beta were amplified from RNA transcripts. The HTBI set primed first-round TCR CDR3 RT-PCR. TCRdb reprocessed the multiplex PCR reads via MiXCR and lists one record per CDR3 protein. The repertoire has roughly 710,000 distinct CDR3 sequences, roughly a third of them found once; the top ten carry around 31%.

The receptor's source is a woman aged 40 to 49 with Graves' hyperthyroidism. Sequencing was carried out using blood. The V call is TRBV10-3, the J call TRBJ2-5; D not certain. DNA of the CDR3: TGTGCCATCAGTGGTCAGACCAAAGAGACCCAGTACTTC. It is translated as CAISGQTKETQYF.